These 6 T cell receptor beta chains came from one sample sequenced in a study of shared clonotypes between healthy human individuals. Profiled with immunoSEQ multiplex PCR; TCRdb holds only in-frame clones, not every one. The sample has just over 2,000,000 clones, roughly 96% seen once. Sequenced input: naive CD4+ T cells sorted from blood. Subset in this sample: CD45RA+ positively selected. The receptors were sampled from a man between 18 and 35 years old in good health.

The chain links TRBV28 to TRBJ1-5; no firm D call. Per the germline V gene, CDR1 is MDHEN and CDR2 is SYDVKM. There are 13 residues in the CDR3. V lost 6 bases and J lost 0, with 6 bases in between. CDR3 sequence reads: CASRGSSNQPQHF. CDR3 sequence (DNA): TGTGCCAGCAGGGGTAGTAGCAATCAGCCCCAGCATTTT.

This chain connects TRBV5-1 to TRBJ2-2; no clear D. CDR1 SGHRS and CDR2 YFSETQ come from the germline V gene. Deletions cut 0 bases from V and 5 bases from J, with 8 bases between. The CDR3 length is 14 residues. The DNA of the CDR3 is TGCGCCAGCAGCTTGGGGCAGCAGACCGGGGAGCTGTTTTTT. Translated, it gives CASSLGQQTGELFF.

This clone came up once. CDR3 nucleotide sequence: TGTGCCAGCAGCCGAGGGGATGCGACAGCGAACTATGGCTACACCTTC. The encoded protein is CASSRGDATANYGYTF. The chain uses TRBV28 and TRBJ1-2; TRBD1 might be the D (5 bases). Germline V gene lookup returns CDR1 MDHEN and CDR2 SYDVKM. The CDR3 contains 16 residues. V lost 6 bases to trimming and J lost 2 bases, with 19 bases between them.

A remark on this clone: Other DNA sequences in this sample translate to the same CDR3. CDR3 residues: CASSLGQQNEKLFF. As DNA, the CDR3 is TGCGCCAGCAGCTTGGGACAGCAAAATGAAAAACTGTTTTTT. The gene calls are TRBV5-1 and TRBJ1-4; D possibly corresponds to TRBD1 (5 bases). With 0 bases removed from V and 5 bases from J, the gap between germline ends came to 8 bases. The CDR3 runs 14 residues. Germline lookup yields CDR1 SGHRS and CDR2 YFSETQ.

This clone is a singleton in its sample. V is TRBV25-1 and J is TRBJ2-7; D is ambiguous. The germline V gene has CDR1 MGHDK and CDR2 SYGVNS. This CDR3 is built from 15 residues. Trimming left V 3 bases short and J 2 bases short, with 14 bases between. CDR3 coding DNA: TGTGCCAGCAGTGATAGATCCGTGGGTACCTACGAGCAGTACTTC. This translates into CASSDRSVGTYEQYF.

V and J are TRBV5-4 and TRBJ2-5, with 13 bases aligning to TRBD2. V lost 4 bases and J lost 5; bases outside the gene matches: 17. The germline gives CDR1 SGHNT, CDR2 YYREEE (reference sequence). This CDR3 comprises 19 residues. The CDR3, as DNA: TGTGCCAGCAGCCTACCTACGGGACTAGCGGGATTCAACAGGGAGACCCAGTACTTC. Residues: CASSLPTGLAGFNRETQYF.